The 6 T cell receptor beta chains presented below share a single source sample, sequenced in a study of OX40 agonist ivuxolimab in advanced cancers. Clones were sequenced by immunoSEQ multiplex PCR, and TCRdb holds only the in-frame ones, with some missing. In the table there are around 78,000 clones, around 86% of which are singletons. Sample: CD4+ or CD8+ T cells sorted from blood, taken in a trial of the OX40 agonist ivuxolimab. The receptors come from an adult with an advanced solid tumor such as melanoma, head and neck, liver or kidney cancer.

The chain carries TRBV19 and TRBJ2-7, with D possibly called TRBD1 or TRBD2 (5 bases each). The V end lost 6 bases, the J end lost 0 bases, and 15 bases lay between the germline ends. The CDR3 is made up of 15 amino acids. The germline CDR1 and CDR2 sequences are LNHDA and SQIVND (reference sequence). The CDR3 sequence: CASSLTGQSSYEQYF. For the CDR3, the DNA is TGTGCCAGTAGCCTAACGGGGCAGAGCTCCTACGAGCAGTACTTC. The variable domain in full, completed from reference TRBV19 and TRBJ2-7, reads DGGITQSPKYLFRKEGQNVTLSCEQNLNHDAMYWYRQDPGQGLRLIYYSQIVNDFQKGDIAEGYSVSREKKESFPLTVTSAQKNPTAFYLCASSLTGQSSYEQYFGPGTRLTVT.

The gene calls are TRBV18 and TRBJ1-5; no clear D. The CDR3 is 13 residues long. The V and J ends lost 4 bases and 5 bases respectively, with 9 bases between them. From germline, CDR1 is KGHSH and CDR2 LQKENI. CDR3 coding DNA: TGTGCCAGCTCACAGGGCGCGGATCAGCCCCAGCATTTT. Encoded protein: CASSQGADQPQHF.

V and J are TRBV2 and TRBJ2-5; TRBD1 aligns across 7 bases. V lost 10 bases to trimming and J lost 7 bases; unmatched junction nucleotides: 15. The CDR3 consists of 14 residues. Germline CDR1 is SNHLY and CDR2 is FYNNEI. DNA for the CDR3: TGTGCCACCCCCCGACAGGGCGGTTTGGTGACCCAGTACTTC. Amino acids: CATPRQGGLVTQYF.

This clone was observed once. The V and J genes are TRBV4-1 and TRBJ1-5; 7 bases line up with TRBD1. CDR3 length equals 16 residues. V was pared by 3 bases and J by 3 bases, with 8 bases of the junction left unmatched. Germline V gene lookup returns CDR1 MGHRA and CDR2 YSYEKL. The CDR3 loop is CASSQAPGQPNQPQHF. The CDR3 DNA sequence: TGCGCCAGCAGCCAGGCCCCGGGACAGCCCAATCAGCCCCAGCATTTT.

The gene calls are TRBV28 and TRBJ1-5; 8 nucleotides match TRBD1. CDR3 length: 16 amino acids. CDR1 and CDR2 from the germline V gene are MDHEN and SYDVKM. J lost 1 base, V lost 3 bases, and 5 bases had no gene match. CDR3: CASSFSGGASNQPQHF. CDR3 in DNA: TGTGCCAGCAGTTTTTCAGGGGGCGCCAGCAATCAGCCCCAGCATTTT. Supplemented by reference TRBV28 and TRBJ1-5, the full variable domain reads DVKVTQSSRYLVKRTGEKVFLECVQDMDHENMFWYRQDPGLGLRLIYFSYDVKMKEKGDIPEGYSVSREKKERFSLILESASTNQTSMYLCASSFSGGASNQPQHFGDGTRLSIL.

V gene TRBV5-1 combines with J gene TRBJ1-4; the match to TRBD1 covers 7 bases. The CDR3 length is 16 residues. From germline, CDR1 is SGHRS and CDR2 YFSETQ. V dropped 4 bases and J dropped 8; count of bases not matched to a gene: 14. The CDR3 bases are TGCGCCAGCAGCCCCACGTCTTACAGGGGTCAGGAAAAACTGTTTTTT. The encoded protein is CASSPTSYRGQEKLFF.